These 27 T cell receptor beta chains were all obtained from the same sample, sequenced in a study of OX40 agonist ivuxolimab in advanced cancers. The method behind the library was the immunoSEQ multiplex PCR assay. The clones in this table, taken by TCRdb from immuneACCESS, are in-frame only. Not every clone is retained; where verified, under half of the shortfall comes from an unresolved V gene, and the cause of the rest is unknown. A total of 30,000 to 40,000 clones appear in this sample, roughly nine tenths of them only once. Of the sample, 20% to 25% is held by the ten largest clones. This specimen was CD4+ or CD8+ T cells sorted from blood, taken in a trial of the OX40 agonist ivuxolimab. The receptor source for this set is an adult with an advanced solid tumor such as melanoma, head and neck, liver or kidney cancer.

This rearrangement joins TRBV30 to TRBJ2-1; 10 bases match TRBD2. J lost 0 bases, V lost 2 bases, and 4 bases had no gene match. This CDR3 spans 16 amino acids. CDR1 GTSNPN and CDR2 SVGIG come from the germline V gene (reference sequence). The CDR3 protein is CAWSSIAGGSYNEQFF. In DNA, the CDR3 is TGTGCCTGGAGTTCGATAGCGGGAGGCTCCTACAATGAGCAGTTCTTC.

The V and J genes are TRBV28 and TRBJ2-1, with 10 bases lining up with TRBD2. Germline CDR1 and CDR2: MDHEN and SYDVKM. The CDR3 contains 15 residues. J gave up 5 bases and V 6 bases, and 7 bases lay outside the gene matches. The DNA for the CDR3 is TGTGCCAGCAGGAAATGGACTAGCGGTAACAATGAGCAGTTCTTC. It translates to CASRKWTSGNNEQFF.

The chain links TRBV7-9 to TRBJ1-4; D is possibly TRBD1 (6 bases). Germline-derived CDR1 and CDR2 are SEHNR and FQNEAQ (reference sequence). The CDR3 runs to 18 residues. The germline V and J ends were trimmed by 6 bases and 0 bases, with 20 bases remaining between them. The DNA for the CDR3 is TGTGCCAGCAGTTTTTTGGGGGCAGGAGATGCAACTAATGAAAAACTGTTTTTT. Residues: CASSFLGAGDATNEKLFF.

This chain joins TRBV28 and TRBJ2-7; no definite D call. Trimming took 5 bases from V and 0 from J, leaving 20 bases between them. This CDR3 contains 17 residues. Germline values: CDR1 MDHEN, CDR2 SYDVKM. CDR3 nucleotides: TGTGCCAGCAGTCTTATGGAGACGAGTCCTAGCTCCTACGAGCAGTACTTC. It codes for CASSLMETSPSSYEQYF. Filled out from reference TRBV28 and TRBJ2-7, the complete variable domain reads DVKVTQSSRYLVKRTGEKVFLECVQDMDHENMFWYRQDPGLGLRLIYFSYDVKMKEKGDIPEGYSVSREKKERFSLILESASTNQTSMYLCASSLMETSPSSYEQYFGPGTRLTVT.

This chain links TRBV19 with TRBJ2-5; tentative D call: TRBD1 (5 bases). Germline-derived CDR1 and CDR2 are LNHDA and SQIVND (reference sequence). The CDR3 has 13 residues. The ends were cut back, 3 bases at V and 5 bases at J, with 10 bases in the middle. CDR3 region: CASSIPGWETQYF. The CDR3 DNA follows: TGTGCCAGTAGTATCCCAGGGTGGGAGACCCAGTACTTC.

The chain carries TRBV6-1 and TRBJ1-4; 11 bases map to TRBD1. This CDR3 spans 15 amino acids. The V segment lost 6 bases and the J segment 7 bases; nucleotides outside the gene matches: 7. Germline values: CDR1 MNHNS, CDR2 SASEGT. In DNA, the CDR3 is TGTGCCAGCAGCCCGGTGGGACAGGGGGTTGAAAAACTGTTTTTT. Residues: CASSPVGQGVEKLFF.

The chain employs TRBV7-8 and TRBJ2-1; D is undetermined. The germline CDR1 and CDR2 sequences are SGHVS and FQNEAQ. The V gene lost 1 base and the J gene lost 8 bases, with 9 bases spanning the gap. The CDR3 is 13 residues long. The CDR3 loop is CASSLGGWDEQFF. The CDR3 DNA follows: TGTGCCAGCAGCTTAGGGGGATGGGATGAGCAGTTCTTC.

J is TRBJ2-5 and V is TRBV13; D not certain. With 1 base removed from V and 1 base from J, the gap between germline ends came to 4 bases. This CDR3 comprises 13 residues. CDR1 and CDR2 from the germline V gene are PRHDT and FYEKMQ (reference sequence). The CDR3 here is CASSLEGQETQYF. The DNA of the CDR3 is TGTGCCAGCAGCTTAGAAGGCCAAGAGACCCAGTACTTC.

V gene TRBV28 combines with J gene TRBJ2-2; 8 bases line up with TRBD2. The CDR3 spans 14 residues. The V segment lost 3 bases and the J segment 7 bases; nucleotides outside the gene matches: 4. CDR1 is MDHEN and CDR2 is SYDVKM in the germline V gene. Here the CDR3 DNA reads TGTGCCAGCAGTTTTCCGGGAGGGGACGGGGAGCTGTTTTTT. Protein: CASSFPGGDGELFF.

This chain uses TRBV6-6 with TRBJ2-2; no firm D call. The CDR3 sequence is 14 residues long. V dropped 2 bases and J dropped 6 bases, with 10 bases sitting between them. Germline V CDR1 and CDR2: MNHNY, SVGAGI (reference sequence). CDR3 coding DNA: TGTGCCAGCAGTTACGTTGATAGGCCCGGGGAGCTGTTTTTT. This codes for CASSYVDRPGELFF.

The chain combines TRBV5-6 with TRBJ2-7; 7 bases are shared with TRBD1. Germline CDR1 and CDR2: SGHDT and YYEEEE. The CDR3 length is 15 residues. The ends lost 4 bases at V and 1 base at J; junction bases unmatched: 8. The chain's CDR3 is CASSPGTEQSYEQYF. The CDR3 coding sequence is TGTGCCAGCAGCCCTGGGACAGAACAATCCTACGAGCAGTACTTC.

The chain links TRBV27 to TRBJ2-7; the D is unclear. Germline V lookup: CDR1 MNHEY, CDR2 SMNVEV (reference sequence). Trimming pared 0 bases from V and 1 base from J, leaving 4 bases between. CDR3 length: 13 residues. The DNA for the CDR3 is TGTGCCAGCAGTTTATCCCGATCCTACGAGCAGTACTTC. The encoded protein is CASSLSRSYEQYF.

The CDR3 nucleotides are TGTGCCTGGAGTGTACGTGGCGGGAGCGAGCAGTACTTC. This translates into CAWSVRGGSEQYF. The rearrangement joins TRBV30 to TRBJ2-7; 7 nucleotides line up with TRBD2. The germline V gene encodes CDR1 GTSNPN and CDR2 SVGIG (reference sequence). Germline trimming cut 0 bases from V and 6 bases from J; bases unmatched to any gene: 5. The CDR3 sequence is 13 residues long.

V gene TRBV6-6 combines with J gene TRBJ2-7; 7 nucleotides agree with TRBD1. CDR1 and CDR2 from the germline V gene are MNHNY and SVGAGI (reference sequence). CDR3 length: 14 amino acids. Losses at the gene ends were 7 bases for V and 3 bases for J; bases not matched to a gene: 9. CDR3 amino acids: CASNPRDSRYEQYF. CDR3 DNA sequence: TGTGCCAGCAATCCCCGGGACAGTCGCTACGAGCAGTACTTC.

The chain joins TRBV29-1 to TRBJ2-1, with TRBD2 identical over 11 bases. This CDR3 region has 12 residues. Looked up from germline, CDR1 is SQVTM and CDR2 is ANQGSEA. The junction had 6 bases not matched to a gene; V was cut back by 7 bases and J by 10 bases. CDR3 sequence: CSASTSGDEQFF. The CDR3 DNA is TGCAGCGCCTCGACTAGCGGGGACGAGCAGTTCTTC.

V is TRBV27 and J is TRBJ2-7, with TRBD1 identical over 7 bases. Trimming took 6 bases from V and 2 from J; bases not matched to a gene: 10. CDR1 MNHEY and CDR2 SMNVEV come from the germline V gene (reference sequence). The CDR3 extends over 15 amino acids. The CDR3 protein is CASSPGTVGPYEQYF. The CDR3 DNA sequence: TGTGCCAGCAGCCCCGGGACAGTCGGACCCTACGAGCAGTACTTC.

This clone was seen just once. CDR3 amino acids: CASTTLGPRVTQYF. CDR3 sequence (DNA): TGTGCCAGCACCACCCTAGGGCCGCGGGTTACGCAGTACTTC. The V and J genes are TRBV6-7 and TRBJ2-7; tentatively, D is TRBD2 (5 bases). TRBV6-7 carries the ORF label, with uncertain function. The CDR3 length is 14 residues. Trimming cost V 7 bases and J 9 bases, with 22 bases left between them.

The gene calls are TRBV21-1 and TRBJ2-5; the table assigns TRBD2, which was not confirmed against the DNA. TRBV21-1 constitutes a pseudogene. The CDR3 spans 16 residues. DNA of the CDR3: TGTGCCAGCAGACGAGAGCGCTACACTTTCTCTGAGACCCAGTACTTC. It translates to CASRRERYTFSETQYF.

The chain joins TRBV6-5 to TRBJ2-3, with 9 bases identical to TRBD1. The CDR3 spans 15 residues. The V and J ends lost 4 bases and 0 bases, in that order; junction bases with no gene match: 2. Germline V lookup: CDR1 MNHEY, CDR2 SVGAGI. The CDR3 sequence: CASSFGQGSTDTQYF. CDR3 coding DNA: TGTGCCAGCAGTTTTGGACAGGGGAGCACAGATACGCAGTATTTT.

The CDR3 is CSVEESTGELFF. CDR3 sequence (DNA): TGCAGCGTTGAAGAGTCCACCGGGGAGCTGTTTTTT. The genes are TRBV29-1 and TRBJ2-2, with D unresolved. CDR3 length: 12 amino acids. Per the germline V gene, CDR1 is SQVTM and CDR2 is ANQGSEA. Trimming removed 0 bases at V and 4 bases at J, with 3 bases between.

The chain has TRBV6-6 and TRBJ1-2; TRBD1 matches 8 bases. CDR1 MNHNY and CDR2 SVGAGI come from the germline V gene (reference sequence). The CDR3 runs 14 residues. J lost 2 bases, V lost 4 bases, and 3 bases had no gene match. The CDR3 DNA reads TGTGCCAGCAGTTCAGGGGGCCGAAACTATGGCTACACCTTC. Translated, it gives CASSSGGRNYGYTF.

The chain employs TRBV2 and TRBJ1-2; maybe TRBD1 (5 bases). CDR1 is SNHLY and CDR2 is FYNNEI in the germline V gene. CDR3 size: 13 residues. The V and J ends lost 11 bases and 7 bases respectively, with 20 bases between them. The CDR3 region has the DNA TGTGCCCGGGACGCTCCCCCTATTAGTGGCTACACCTTC. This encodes CARDAPPISGYTF.

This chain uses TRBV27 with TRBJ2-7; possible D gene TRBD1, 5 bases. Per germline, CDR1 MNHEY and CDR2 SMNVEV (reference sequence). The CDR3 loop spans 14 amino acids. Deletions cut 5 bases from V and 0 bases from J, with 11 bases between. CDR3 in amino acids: CASSPQTGSYEQYF. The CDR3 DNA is TGTGCCAGCAGTCCCCAAACAGGCTCCTACGAGCAGTACTTC.

The CDR3 sequence: CASSGSAQGTDTQYF. Written as DNA, the CDR3 is TGCGCCAGCAGTGGTTCCGCCCAAGGCACAGATACGCAGTATTTT. The chain links TRBV10-2 to TRBJ2-3; D gene unclear. V lost 4 bases, J lost 1 base, and 12 bases lay in between. Germline V gives CDR1 WSHSY, CDR2 SAAADI. CDR3 length equals 15 residues.

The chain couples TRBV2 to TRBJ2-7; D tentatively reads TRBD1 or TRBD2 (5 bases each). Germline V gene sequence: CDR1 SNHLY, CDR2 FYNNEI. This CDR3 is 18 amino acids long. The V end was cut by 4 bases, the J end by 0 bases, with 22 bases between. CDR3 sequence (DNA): TGTGCCAGCAGTGTAGATGGGGCAGGAATAGCGCCCTCCTACGAGCAGTACTTC. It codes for CASSVDGAGIAPSYEQYF.

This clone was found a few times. The CDR3 region is CASSYSLKGAYEQYF. CDR3 coding DNA: TGTGCCAGCAGTTATAGTCTAAAGGGGGCCTACGAGCAGTACTTC. The chain joins TRBV6-5 to TRBJ2-7; D possibly corresponds to TRBD1 (6 bases). Germline CDR1 and CDR2: MNHEY and SVGAGI. The CDR3 is made up of 15 amino acids. Trimming left V 3 bases short and J 2 bases short, with 14 bases between.

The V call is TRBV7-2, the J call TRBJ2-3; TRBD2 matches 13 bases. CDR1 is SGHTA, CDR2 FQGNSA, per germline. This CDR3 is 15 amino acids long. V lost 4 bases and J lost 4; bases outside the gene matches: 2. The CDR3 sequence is CASSWTSGRPDTQYF. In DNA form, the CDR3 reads TGTGCCAGCAGCTGGACTAGCGGGAGACCAGATACGCAGTATTTT.